This T cell receptor (beta chain) was observed in a study of T cells after yellow fever vaccination (dated by TCRdb to about 2019). Regarding the research as a whole: Libraries from fractions with low cell numbers were prepared with the SMART-Seq v4 Ultra Low Input RNA kit. Two healthy male donors, one aged 18 to 30 and one aged 30 to 40 years, were included in the cohort. To follow T-cell clones before and after both primary and booster YFV17D yellow fever vaccination, bulk TCR alpha and beta repertoires underwent longitudinal sequencing. Blood was collected at multiple timepoints before and after primary and secondary immunization, and bulk PBMC replicates and cell subsets were isolated.

The treatment or condition label here, explained by the study, means: live attenuated yellow fever vaccine strain. A standard Ficoll-Paque protocol was used to isolate PBMCs from peripheral blood. Dynabeads CD4 and CD8 positive selection kits were used to isolate CD4 and CD8 T-cell fractions. TriZol was used to extract RNA from bulk PBMCs, from CD4 and CD8 fractions, and from dextramer-positive and dextramer-negative fractions. This clonotype was seen a handful of times. Its binding antigen is unknown. Base qualities were left out, and no much larger clone turns up one base away. Sequencing relied on an Illumina NovaSeq 6000. TCR cDNA was synthesized by 5'RACE template switching, through which a universal primer site and unique molecular identifiers were introduced. cDNA synthesis was primed from both the TCR alpha and TCR beta constant segments. Library amplification involved two PCR steps, and the second step added sample barcodes and sequencing adapters. Sequencing of the libraries was done on either Illumina HiSeq 2500 (2x100 bp) or NovaSeq (2x150 bp). In the source study's methods: MIGEC was used to demultiplex reads and collapse the reads into UMI consensus sequences, and MiXCR was used for V(D)J alignment. Using edgeR on replicate PBMC samples, clonotypes were called vaccine-responding if FDR was below 0.01 and the log2 fold change was above 5 up to day 15. Each bulk clonotype was labeled CD4 or CD8 based on which sequenced repertoire, CD4 or CD8, contained the clonotype at higher abundance. Using fastp at Q25 and MiXCR, TCRdb reprocessed the public reads and kept productive beta chains. Each entry is one CDR3 protein sequence, shown with its most common DNA and genes. TCRdb's processing, not the study's, gives the V and J calls here. The sample includes approximately 300,000 distinct CDR3 sequences, with around a tenth observed a single time. The ten largest account for about 3% of the sample.

Overall results and qualifications from the work: A small share of clonotypes occurred in both CD4 and CD8 compartments, likely arising from convergent recombination. Because abundant contaminating clonotypes from the bulk population could be contained in FACS-sorted repertoires, computational filtering was required. Compared with the primary T-cell response, the secondary T-cell response was faster but weaker, reaching its peak on day 5 rather than on day 15. Only a couple of donors were included in the study, so the extent to which the findings can be generalized is limited. After the booster, most clones that had expanded after primary vaccination were detected again (around 97% of CD4 and around nine tenths of CD8), suggesting broad maintenance of memory.

Sequencing used CD4+ T cells sorted from PBMCs, obtained 45 days after the yellow fever booster vaccination. The TCR originated in a man aged 18 to 30 who received the YFV17D yellow fever vaccine.

The nucleotide sequence reads TGTGCCACCACCCGTTGGGACAGGGACGGGTACGAGCAGTACTTC. It specifies CATTRWDRDGYEQYF. The chain joins TRBV15 to TRBJ2-7, with 9 central nucleotides matching TRBD1. CDR1 and CDR2 are drawn from the germline V gene (reference sequence): LNHNV, YYDKDF. V ends up 7 bases short and J 4 bases short, with an unmatched junction base count of 11. The CDR3 spans 15 residues, from the cysteine through the phenylalanine. The kept DNA is CDR3 alone, 45 bases in frame from the first base.